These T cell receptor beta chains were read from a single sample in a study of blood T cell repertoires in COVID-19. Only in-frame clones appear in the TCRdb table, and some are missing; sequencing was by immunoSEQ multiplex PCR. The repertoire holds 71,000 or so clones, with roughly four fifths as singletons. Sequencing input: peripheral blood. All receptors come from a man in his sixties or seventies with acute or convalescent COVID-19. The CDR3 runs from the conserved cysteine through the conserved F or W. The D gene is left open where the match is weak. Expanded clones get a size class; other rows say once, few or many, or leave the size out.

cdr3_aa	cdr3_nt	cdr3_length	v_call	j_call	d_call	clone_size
CASSLEGAFYNEQFF	TGCGCCAGCAGCTTGGAGGGGGCGTTCTACAATGAGCAGTTCTTC	15	TRBV5-1	TRBJ2-1	TRBD1	NA
CASIPSTPLDTEAFF	TGTGCCAGTATTCCGAGCACCCCTTTGGACACTGAAGCTTTCTTT	15	TRBV19	TRBJ1-1	NA	NA
CTSRDPGTPMNTEAFF	TGCACCAGCAGGGACCCCGGGACACCGATGAACACTGAAGCTTTCTTT	16	TRBV1	TRBJ1-1	NA	NA
CAISAGGSGNQPQHF	TGTGCCATCAGTGCGGGGGGGTCGGGCAATCAGCCCCAGCATTTT	15	TRBV10-3	TRBJ1-5	NA	few
CASSLLATSGKLAKNIQYF	TGTGCCAGCAGCTTATTGGCGACTAGCGGTAAACTAGCCAAAAACATTCAGTACTTC	19	TRBV7-9	TRBJ2-4	TRBD2	NA
CASSWAGGGTDTQYF	TGTGCCAGCAGCTGGGCGGGAGGAGGCACAGATACGCAGTATTTT	15	TRBV7-3	TRBJ2-3	TRBD2	NA
CASSRTAGTDTQYF	TGTGCCAGCAGCCGGACGGCGGGCACGGATACGCAGTATTTT	14	TRBV4-2	TRBJ2-3	NA	NA
CASSPGLANNNEQFF	TGTGCCAGCAGTCCGGGACTAGCGAATAACAATGAGCAGTTCTTC	15	TRBV6-5	TRBJ2-1	TRBD2	NA
CASSPRGQGNSPLHF	TGTGCCAGCTCACCACGGGGACAGGGGAATTCACCCCTCCACTTT	15	TRBV18	TRBJ1-6	TRBD1	NA
CASSDSGNTYNEQFF	TGTGCCAGCAGCGATAGCGGGAATACCTACAATGAGCAGTTCTTC	15	TRBV9	TRBJ2-1	TRBD2	once
CAWSVQGVPGELFF	TGTGCCTGGAGTGTACAGGGGGTCCCCGGGGAGCTGTTTTTT	14	TRBV30	TRBJ2-2	TRBD1	NA
CASSLRTSGYNEQFF	TGTGCCAGCAGCTTAAGGACTAGCGGATACAATGAGCAGTTCTTC	15	TRBV7-2	TRBJ2-1	TRBD2	NA
CASSLETSTDTQYF	TGCGCCAGCAGCTTGGAGACTAGCACAGATACGCAGTATTTT	14	TRBV5-1	TRBJ2-3	NA	NA
CSASTGKGDTQYF	TGCAGTGCTAGTACAGGGAAAGGAGATACGCAGTATTTT	13	TRBV20-1	TRBJ2-3	NA	NA
CSASAGIPRYEQYF	TGCAGTGCTAGTGCAGGGATACCTCGCTACGAGCAGTACTTC	14	TRBV20-1	TRBJ2-7	NA	NA
CASSPLQGANEKLFF	TGTGCCAGCTCACCACTACAGGGGGCTAATGAAAAACTGTTTTTT	15	TRBV18	TRBJ1-4	TRBD1	once
CATSEPSGGLRNEQFF	TGTGCCACCAGTGAGCCGAGCGGGGGTCTCCGCAATGAGCAGTTCTTC	16	TRBV24-1	TRBJ2-1	TRBD2	once
CASSQVSFAGVNEQYF	TGTGCCAGCAGCCAAGTATCATTCGCGGGAGTAAACGAGCAGTACTTC	16	TRBV3-1/TRBV3-2	TRBJ2-7	TRBD2	NA
CAISAGDTGELFF	TGTGCCATCTCAGCGGGAGACACCGGGGAGCTGTTTTTT	13	TRBV4-2	TRBJ2-2	TRBD2	once
CASSPGTVNFGELFF	TGTGCCAGCAGCCCCGGGACAGTTAATTTCGGGGAGCTGTTTTTT	15	TRBV7-7	TRBJ2-2	TRBD1	NA
CASSQAGIGYGYTF	TGCGCCAGCAGCCAAGCAGGGATCGGCTATGGCTACACCTTC	14	TRBV4-3	TRBJ1-2	NA	NA
CATSENSGRKNEQFF	TGTGCCACCAGTGAAAATAGCGGGAGAAAGAATGAGCAGTTCTTC	15	TRBV24-1	TRBJ2-1	TRBD2	NA
CAIGPYNEQFF	TGTGCCATCGGGCCGTACAATGAGCAGTTCTTC	11	TRBV10-3	TRBJ2-1	NA	NA